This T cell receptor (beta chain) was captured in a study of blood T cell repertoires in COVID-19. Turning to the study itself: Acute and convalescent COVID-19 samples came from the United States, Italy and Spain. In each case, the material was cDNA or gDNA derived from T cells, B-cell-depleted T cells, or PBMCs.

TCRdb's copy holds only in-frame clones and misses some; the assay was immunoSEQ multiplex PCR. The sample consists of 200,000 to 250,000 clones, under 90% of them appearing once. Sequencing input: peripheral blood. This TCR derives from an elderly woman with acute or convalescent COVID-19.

The chain's CDR3 is CASSLSRSTEAFF. As DNA, the CDR3 is TGTGCCAGCAGTTTATCGCGTAGCACTGAAGCTTTCTTT. J is TRBJ1-1 and V is TRBV27; D unresolved. Germline CDR1 reads MNHEY; CDR2 reads SMNVEV (reference sequence). Trimming left V 0 bases short and J 4 bases short, with 6 bases between. This CDR3 has 13 amino acids.